These T cell receptor beta chains were read from a single sample in a study of cytomegalovirus exposure and HLA in healthy donors. The repertoire was sequenced with immunoSEQ multiplex PCR; TCRdb's copy has only in-frame clones and lacks some. Counted here are around 150,000 clones, about 84% occurring once; the ten biggest clones make up around 3.2%. Sequenced material: PBMCs. The receptors shown here come from a male donor in good health and CMV-seronegative. Each CDR3 is given with its conserved first and last residue. A D gene is named only where the DNA matches it firmly. A clone size is listed for some rows: how often the clone was seen (once, few, many), or a class if it is expanded.

j_call: TRBJ1-1; d_call: TRBD1; clone_size: NA; v_call: TRBV28; cdr3_nt: TGTGCCAGCAGTTGGACAGGGGTGGGCACTGAAGCTTTCTTT; cdr3_aa: CASSWTGVGTEAFF
j_call: TRBJ2-4; d_call: TRBD2; clone_size: NA; v_call: TRBV6-1; cdr3_nt: TGTGCCAGCAGTGGCCTCGGACTAGCGGTAGCCAAAAACATTCAGTACTTC; cdr3_aa: CASSGLGLAVAKNIQYF
j_call: TRBJ2-5; d_call: TRBD1; clone_size: NA; v_call: TRBV7-9; cdr3_nt: TGTGCCAGCAGCCGACCCTTGTGGACAGGGCAAGAGACCCAGTACTTC; cdr3_aa: CASSRPLWTGQETQYF
j_call: TRBJ1-5; d_call: TRBD1; clone_size: NA; v_call: TRBV7-9; cdr3_nt: TGTGCCAGCAGCACGGGACAGGGGTATCAGCCCCAGCATTTT; cdr3_aa: CASSTGQGYQPQHF
j_call: TRBJ1-6; d_call: NA; clone_size: NA; v_call: TRBV27; cdr3_nt: TGTGCCAGCAGTTCCTCGGGAGGCAATTCACCCCTCCACTTT; cdr3_aa: CASSSSGGNSPLHF
j_call: TRBJ2-5; d_call: NA; clone_size: once; v_call: TRBV18; cdr3_nt: TGTGCCAGCTCGGCGCAGGGGTGGCAAGAGACCCAGTACTTC; cdr3_aa: CASSAQGWQETQYF
j_call: TRBJ2-7; d_call: TRBD1; clone_size: NA; v_call: TRBV5-1; cdr3_nt: TGCGCCAGCAGCTCCATTGGACAGGGGGCTCTAAACTACGAGCAGTACTTC; cdr3_aa: CASSSIGQGALNYEQYF
j_call: TRBJ1-1; d_call: NA; clone_size: NA; v_call: TRBV4-2; cdr3_nt: TGTGCCAGCAGCCAGTTGGAGGGATACACTGAAGCTTTCTTT; cdr3_aa: CASSQLEGYTEAFF
j_call: TRBJ2-5; d_call: TRBD2; clone_size: NA; v_call: TRBV29-1; cdr3_nt: TGCAGCGGAACCTTGACTAGCCTAGGGACCCAGTACTTC; cdr3_aa: CSGTLTSLGTQYF
j_call: TRBJ2-7; d_call: TRBD2; clone_size: NA; v_call: TRBV18; cdr3_nt: TGTGCCAGCTCACCAGGAATTAGCGGGAGGTCCCCCTACGAGCAGTACTTC; cdr3_aa: CASSPGISGRSPYEQYF
j_call: TRBJ1-1; d_call: NA; clone_size: NA; v_call: TRBV19; cdr3_nt: TGTGCCAGTAAGGACACGATGCACACTGAAGCTTTCTTT; cdr3_aa: CASKDTMHTEAFF
j_call: TRBJ2-3; d_call: TRBD2; clone_size: NA; v_call: TRBV18; cdr3_nt: TGTGCCAGCTCACCACCTTACAGGACTAGCGGGAACCGGAGCACAGATACGCAGTATTTT; cdr3_aa: CASSPPYRTSGNRSTDTQYF
j_call: TRBJ2-7; d_call: NA; clone_size: NA; v_call: TRBV7-2; cdr3_nt: TGTGCCAGCAGCCCGAGGGGGGGGACGAGCTCCTACGAGCAGTACTTC; cdr3_aa: CASSPRGGTSSYEQYF
j_call: TRBJ1-1; d_call: NA; clone_size: NA; v_call: TRBV19; cdr3_nt: TGTGCCAGTAGCCACCCAGGAATCTTGAACACTGAAGCTTTCTTT; cdr3_aa: CASSHPGILNTEAFF
j_call: TRBJ2-1; d_call: NA; clone_size: NA; v_call: TRBV5-6; cdr3_nt: TGTGCCAGCAGCTTGGTTCAGGGTGGCAATGAGCAGTTCTTC; cdr3_aa: CASSLVQGGNEQFF
j_call: TRBJ1-1; d_call: NA; clone_size: NA; v_call: TRBV11-2; cdr3_nt: TGTGCCAGCAGCTCTGATGAACAGGGAGTGACTGAAGCTTTCTTT; cdr3_aa: CASSSDEQGVTEAFF
j_call: TRBJ2-3; d_call: NA; clone_size: NA; v_call: TRBV30; cdr3_nt: TGTGCCTGGAGTCCCACCAGGGCAGGCACAGATACGCAGTATTTT; cdr3_aa: CAWSPTRAGTDTQYF
j_call: TRBJ2-1; d_call: NA; clone_size: NA; v_call: TRBV29-1; cdr3_nt: TGCAGCGTTGAAGATCCTACCGGGACACCAGCCTACAATGAGCAGTTCTTC; cdr3_aa: CSVEDPTGTPAYNEQFF
j_call: TRBJ1-2; d_call: NA; clone_size: NA; v_call: TRBV7-9; cdr3_nt: TGTTCCAGCAGCTTAGAGGGGGACGGCTACACCTTC; cdr3_aa: CSSSLEGDGYTF
j_call: TRBJ1-2; d_call: TRBD1; clone_size: NA; v_call: TRBV19; cdr3_nt: TGTGCCAGTACCGAACAGGGGCCGAAATATGGCTACACCTTC; cdr3_aa: CASTEQGPKYGYTF
j_call: TRBJ2-7; d_call: TRBD1; clone_size: once; v_call: TRBV5-1; cdr3_nt: TGCGCCAGCAGACACGGACAGGGCTACGAGCAGTACTTC; cdr3_aa: CASRHGQGYEQYF
j_call: TRBJ1-2; d_call: TRBD1; clone_size: NA; v_call: TRBV4-1; cdr3_nt: TGCGCCAGCAGCCAAGCTAATCGACAGGGTGACACCTTC; cdr3_aa: CASSQANRQGDTF
j_call: TRBJ1-5; d_call: TRBD1; clone_size: once; v_call: TRBV27; cdr3_nt: TGTGCCAGCAGTTCCGCGGCGACAGGGGGCGGGCAGCCCCAGCATTTT; cdr3_aa: CASSSAATGGGQPQHF
j_call: TRBJ2-1; d_call: NA; clone_size: few; v_call: TRBV6-5; cdr3_nt: TGTGCCAGCAGCCTCGGGACAAACAATGAGCAGTTCTTC; cdr3_aa: CASSLGTNNEQFF
j_call: TRBJ1-2; d_call: TRBD1; clone_size: NA; v_call: TRBV28; cdr3_nt: TGTGCCAGCAGACCCCGGGACAGGTTCCTCTATGGCTACACCTTC; cdr3_aa: CASRPRDRFLYGYTF
j_call: TRBJ2-2; d_call: TRBD1; clone_size: NA; v_call: TRBV19; cdr3_nt: TGTGCCAGTAGGCCTACAACAGGGGCCTTGAACACCGGGGAGCTGTTTTTT; cdr3_aa: CASRPTTGALNTGELFF
j_call: TRBJ2-5; d_call: NA; clone_size: NA; v_call: TRBV10-3; cdr3_nt: TGTGCCATCAGCAAGGGGGGGGGCGAAGAGACCCAGTACTTC; cdr3_aa: CAISKGGGEETQYF
j_call: TRBJ1-2; d_call: NA; clone_size: NA; v_call: TRBV29-1; cdr3_nt: TGCAGCGTTGTGTACGGAGGGAGCAAGAACTATGGCTACACCTTC; cdr3_aa: CSVVYGGSKNYGYTF
j_call: TRBJ2-3; d_call: NA; clone_size: few; v_call: TRBV5-1; cdr3_nt: TGCGCCAGCAGCCTGGCCCCAGGGAGGCAGTATACGCAGTATTTT; cdr3_aa: CASSLAPGRQYTQYF
j_call: TRBJ1-2; d_call: TRBD1; clone_size: once; v_call: TRBV6-1; cdr3_nt: TGTGCCAGCAGTAGTGCCGACAGGGCGAGTGGTGGCTACACCTTC; cdr3_aa: CASSSADRASGGYTF
j_call: TRBJ1-2; d_call: NA; clone_size: NA; v_call: TRBV7-9; cdr3_nt: TGTGCCAGCAGCTCCTGGGGGCAGTTATATGGCTACACCTTC; cdr3_aa: CASSSWGQLYGYTF
j_call: TRBJ2-1; d_call: TRBD2; clone_size: NA; v_call: TRBV29-1; cdr3_nt: TGCAGCGTTGTACTAGCGGGAGGGCCTTCGTATGAGCAGTTCTTC; cdr3_aa: CSVVLAGGPSYEQFF
j_call: TRBJ2-5; d_call: TRBD1; clone_size: NA; v_call: TRBV7-6; cdr3_nt: TGTGCCAGCAGCTCCATTAGGACAGGGGGGGCGGAGACCCAGTACTTC; cdr3_aa: CASSSIRTGGAETQYF
j_call: TRBJ1-1; d_call: NA; clone_size: NA; v_call: TRBV27; cdr3_nt: TGTGCCAGCAGTTTGTTCCCGGACACTGAAGCTTTCTTT; cdr3_aa: CASSLFPDTEAFF
j_call: TRBJ1-1; d_call: NA; clone_size: NA; v_call: TRBV19; cdr3_nt: TGTGCCAGTAGTCGGGGATACCCAGTGAACACTGAAGCTTTCTTT; cdr3_aa: CASSRGYPVNTEAFF
j_call: TRBJ2-5; d_call: TRBD2; clone_size: NA; v_call: TRBV14; cdr3_nt: TGTGCCAGCAGCCAACTAGCGGCCCTAGAGACCCAGTACTTC; cdr3_aa: CASSQLAALETQYF
j_call: TRBJ2-1; d_call: NA; clone_size: NA; v_call: TRBV10-3; cdr3_nt: TGTGCCACCCAAACGCGGGGGCTCTACAATGAGCAGTTCTTC; cdr3_aa: CATQTRGLYNEQFF
j_call: TRBJ1-2; d_call: TRBD1; clone_size: NA; v_call: TRBV7-9; cdr3_nt: TGTGCCAGCAGCCTTCCGGACAGGAACGATAACTATGGCTACACCTTC; cdr3_aa: CASSLPDRNDNYGYTF
j_call: TRBJ2-7; d_call: TRBD2; clone_size: NA; v_call: TRBV30; cdr3_nt: TGTGCCTGGAGCCCCCCCCGAGAGGGGGCGGCTAGCGGGAGCTCGGGCGAGCAGTACTTC; cdr3_aa: CAWSPPREGAASGSSGEQYF
j_call: TRBJ2-7; d_call: TRBD1; clone_size: NA; v_call: TRBV10-3; cdr3_nt: TGTGCCACCTGGGGACAGGGTCGTATTGAGCAGTACTTC; cdr3_aa: CATWGQGRIEQYF
j_call: TRBJ1-4; d_call: NA; clone_size: few; v_call: TRBV4-2; cdr3_nt: TGTGCCAGCAGCCAAGATCAGGGCATGGTTGAAAAACTGTTTTTT; cdr3_aa: CASSQDQGMVEKLFF
j_call: TRBJ2-5; d_call: NA; clone_size: NA; v_call: TRBV27; cdr3_nt: TGTGCCAGCAGTTTCCGGAGGCTAGAGACCCAGTACTTC; cdr3_aa: CASSFRRLETQYF
j_call: TRBJ1-2; d_call: TRBD1; clone_size: NA; v_call: TRBV5-4; cdr3_nt: TGTGCCAGCAGCACAAACAGGGGAGCGGACTATGGCTACACCTTC; cdr3_aa: CASSTNRGADYGYTF
j_call: TRBJ2-7; d_call: NA; clone_size: NA; v_call: TRBV6-1; cdr3_nt: TGTGCCAGCAGTGAAAGACAAAACAGGGTGGCGTACGAGCAGTACTTC; cdr3_aa: CASSERQNRVAYEQYF
j_call: TRBJ2-7; d_call: NA; clone_size: NA; v_call: TRBV5-6; cdr3_nt: TGTGCCAGCAGCCCCCCGGGACACCCCTACGAGCAGTACTTC; cdr3_aa: CASSPPGHPYEQYF
j_call: TRBJ1-5; d_call: NA; clone_size: NA; v_call: TRBV6-1; cdr3_nt: TGTGCCAGCAAGCAGGGTAGTAATCAGCCCCAGCATTTT; cdr3_aa: CASKQGSNQPQHF
j_call: TRBJ2-1; d_call: TRBD1; clone_size: once; v_call: TRBV6-1; cdr3_nt: TGTGCCAGCATCGGAACAGGGGGTCAGTGGGAGCAGTTCTTC; cdr3_aa: CASIGTGGQWEQFF
j_call: TRBJ2-7; d_call: NA; clone_size: NA; v_call: TRBV6-1; cdr3_nt: TGTGCCAGCAGTGAAGGGTACAGGGCGGGCGAGCAGTACTTC; cdr3_aa: CASSEGYRAGEQYF
j_call: TRBJ2-7; d_call: NA; clone_size: NA; v_call: TRBV5-4; cdr3_nt: TGTGCCAGCAGCTTGCTTCAGGGTTCCTACGAGCAGTACTTC; cdr3_aa: CASSLLQGSYEQYF
j_call: TRBJ2-2; d_call: TRBD1; clone_size: NA; v_call: TRBV6-5; cdr3_nt: TGTGCCAGCAATGGACAGGGGAGCACCGGGGAGCTGTTTTTT; cdr3_aa: CASNGQGSTGELFF
j_call: TRBJ1-1; d_call: TRBD1; clone_size: many; v_call: TRBV25-1; cdr3_nt: TGTGCCAGCAGTCTCCCGGGGGACAGCACTGAAGCTTTCTTT; cdr3_aa: CASSLPGDSTEAFF
j_call: TRBJ2-1; d_call: NA; clone_size: NA; v_call: TRBV14; cdr3_nt: TGTGCCGGAAGAGGACTTCAAGCTTACAATGAGCAGTTCTTC; cdr3_aa: CAGRGLQAYNEQFF
j_call: TRBJ1-2; d_call: TRBD1; clone_size: once; v_call: TRBV28; cdr3_nt: TGTGCCAGCAGCGTACAGGGGGATGGCTACACCTTC; cdr3_aa: CASSVQGDGYTF
j_call: TRBJ2-7; d_call: TRBD1; clone_size: few; v_call: TRBV19; cdr3_nt: TGTGCCAGTAGTCCTCAGGGACAGGAGCAGTACTTC; cdr3_aa: CASSPQGQEQYF